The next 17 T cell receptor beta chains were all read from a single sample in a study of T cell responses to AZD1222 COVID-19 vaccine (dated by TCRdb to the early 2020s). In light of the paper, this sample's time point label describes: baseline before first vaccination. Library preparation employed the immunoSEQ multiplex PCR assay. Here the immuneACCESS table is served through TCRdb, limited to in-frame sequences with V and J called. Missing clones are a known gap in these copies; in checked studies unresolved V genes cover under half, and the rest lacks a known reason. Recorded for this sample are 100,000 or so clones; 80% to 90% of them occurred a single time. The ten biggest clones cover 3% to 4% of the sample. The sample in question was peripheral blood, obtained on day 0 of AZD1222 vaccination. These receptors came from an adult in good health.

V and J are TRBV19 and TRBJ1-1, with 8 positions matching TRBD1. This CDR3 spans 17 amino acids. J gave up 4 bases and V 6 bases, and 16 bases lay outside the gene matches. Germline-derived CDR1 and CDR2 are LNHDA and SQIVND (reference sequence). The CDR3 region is CASSLPGQGWVGTEAFF. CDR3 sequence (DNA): TGTGCCAGTAGCCTTCCCGGACAGGGATGGGTAGGCACTGAAGCTTTCTTT. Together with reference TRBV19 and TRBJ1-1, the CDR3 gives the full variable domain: DGGITQSPKYLFRKEGQNVTLSCEQNLNHDAMYWYRQDPGQGLRLIYYSQIVNDFQKGDIAEGYSVSREKKESFPLTVTSAQKNPTAFYLCASSLPGQGWVGTEAFFGQGTRLTVV.

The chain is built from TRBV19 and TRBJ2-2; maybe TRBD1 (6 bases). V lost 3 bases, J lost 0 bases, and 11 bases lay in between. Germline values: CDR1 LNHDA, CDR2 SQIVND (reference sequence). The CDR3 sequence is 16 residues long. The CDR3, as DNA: TGTGCCAGTAGTATCCGCAGGGGCTCGAACACCGGGGAGCTGTTTTTT. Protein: CASSIRRGSNTGELFF.

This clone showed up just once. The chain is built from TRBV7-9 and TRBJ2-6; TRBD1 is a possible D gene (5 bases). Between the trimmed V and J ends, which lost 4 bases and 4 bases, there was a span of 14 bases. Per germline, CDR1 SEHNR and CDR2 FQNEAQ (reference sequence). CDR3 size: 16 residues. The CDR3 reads CASSSTATAGANVLTF. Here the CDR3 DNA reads TGTGCCAGCAGCTCTACTGCGACAGCCGGGGCCAACGTCCTGACTTTC. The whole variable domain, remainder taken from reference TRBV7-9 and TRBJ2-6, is DTGVSQNPRHKITKRGQNVTFRCDPISEHNRLYWYRQTLGQGPEFLTYFQNEAQLEKSRLLSDRFSAERPKGSFSTLEIQRTEQGDSAMYLCASSSTATAGANVLTFGAGSRLTVL.

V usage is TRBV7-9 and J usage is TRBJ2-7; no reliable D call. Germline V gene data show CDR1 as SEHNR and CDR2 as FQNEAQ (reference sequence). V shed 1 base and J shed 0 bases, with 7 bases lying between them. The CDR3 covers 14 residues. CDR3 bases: TGTGCCAGCAGCTTAGGGCGGAGCTCCTACGAGCAGTACTTC. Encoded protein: CASSLGRSSYEQYF.

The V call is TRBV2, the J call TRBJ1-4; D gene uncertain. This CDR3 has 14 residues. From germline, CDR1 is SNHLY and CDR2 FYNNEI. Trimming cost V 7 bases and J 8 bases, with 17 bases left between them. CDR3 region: CASKRSPGGEKLFF. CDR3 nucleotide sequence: TGTGCCAGCAAACGGTCCCCAGGCGGCGAAAAACTGTTTTTT. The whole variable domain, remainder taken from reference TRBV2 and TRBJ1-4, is EPEVTQTPSHQVTQMGQEVILRCVPISNHLYFYWYRQILGQKVEFLVSFYNNEISEKSEIFDDQFSVERPDGSNFTLKIRSTKLEDSAMYFCASKRSPGGEKLFFGSGTQLSVL.

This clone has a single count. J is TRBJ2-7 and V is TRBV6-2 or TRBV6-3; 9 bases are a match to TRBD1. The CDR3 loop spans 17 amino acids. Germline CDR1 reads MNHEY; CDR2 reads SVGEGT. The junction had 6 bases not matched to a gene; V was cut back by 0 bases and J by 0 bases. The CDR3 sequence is CASSYSTGTGHSYEQYF. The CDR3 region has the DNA TGTGCCAGCAGTTACTCGACCGGGACAGGGCACTCCTACGAGCAGTACTTC.

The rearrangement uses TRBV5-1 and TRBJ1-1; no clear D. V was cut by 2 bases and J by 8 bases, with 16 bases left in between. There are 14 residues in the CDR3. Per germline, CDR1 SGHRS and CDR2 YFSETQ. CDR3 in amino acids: CASSFTESAHEAFF. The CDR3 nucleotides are TGCGCCAGCAGCTTTACGGAGTCCGCTCACGAAGCTTTCTTT.

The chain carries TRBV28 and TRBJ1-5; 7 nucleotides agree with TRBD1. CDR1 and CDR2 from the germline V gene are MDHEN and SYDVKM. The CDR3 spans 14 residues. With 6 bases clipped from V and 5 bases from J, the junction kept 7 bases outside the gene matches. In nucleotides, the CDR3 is TGTGCCAGCAGCTACACAGGGGATCATCAGCCCCAGCATTTT. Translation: CASSYTGDHQPQHF.

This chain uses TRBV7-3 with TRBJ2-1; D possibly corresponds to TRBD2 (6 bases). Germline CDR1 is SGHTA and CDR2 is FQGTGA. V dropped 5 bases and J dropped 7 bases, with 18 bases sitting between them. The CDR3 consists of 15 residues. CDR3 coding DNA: TGTGCCAGCAGCCCCATCGGGGGATTTAGGAATGAGCAGTTCTTC. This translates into CASSPIGGFRNEQFF.

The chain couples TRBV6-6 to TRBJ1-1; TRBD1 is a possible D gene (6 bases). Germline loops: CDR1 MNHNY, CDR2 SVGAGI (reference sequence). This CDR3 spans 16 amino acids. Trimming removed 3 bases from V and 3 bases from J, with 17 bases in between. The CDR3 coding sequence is TGTGCCAGCAGTTATGAGCCAAGGGGGGGGTACACTGAAGCTTTCTTT. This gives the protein CASSYEPRGGYTEAFF.

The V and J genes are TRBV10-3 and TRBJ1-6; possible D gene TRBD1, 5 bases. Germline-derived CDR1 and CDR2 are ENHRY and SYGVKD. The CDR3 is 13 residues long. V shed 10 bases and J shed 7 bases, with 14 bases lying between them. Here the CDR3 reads CANRGRLNSPLHF. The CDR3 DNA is TGTGCCAACCGGGGACGCTTAAATTCACCCCTCCACTTT.

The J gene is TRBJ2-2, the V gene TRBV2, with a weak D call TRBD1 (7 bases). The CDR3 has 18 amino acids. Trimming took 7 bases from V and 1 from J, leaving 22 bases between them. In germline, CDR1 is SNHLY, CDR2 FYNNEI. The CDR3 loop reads CASTPRPGGFVNTGELFF. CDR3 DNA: TGTGCCAGCACCCCGAGGCCAGGGGGGTTTGTGAACACCGGGGAGCTGTTTTTT.

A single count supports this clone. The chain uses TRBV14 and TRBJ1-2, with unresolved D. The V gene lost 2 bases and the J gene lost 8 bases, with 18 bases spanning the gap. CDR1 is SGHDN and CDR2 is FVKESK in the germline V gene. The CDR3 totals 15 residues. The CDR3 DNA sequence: TGTGCCAGCAGCCAATACGGTGGAGTAACCGGCGGCTACACCTTC. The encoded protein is CASSQYGGVTGGYTF.

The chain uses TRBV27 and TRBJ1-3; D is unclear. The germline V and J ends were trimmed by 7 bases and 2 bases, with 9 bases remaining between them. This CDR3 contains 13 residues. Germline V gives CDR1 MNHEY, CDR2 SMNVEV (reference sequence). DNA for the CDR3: TGTGCCAGCACAAATAGGGCTGGAAACACCATATATTTT. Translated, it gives CASTNRAGNTIYF.

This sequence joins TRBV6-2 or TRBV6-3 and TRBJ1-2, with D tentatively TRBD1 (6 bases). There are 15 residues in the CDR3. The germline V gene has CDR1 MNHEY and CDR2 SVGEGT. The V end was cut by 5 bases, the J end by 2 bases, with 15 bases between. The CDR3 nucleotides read TGTGCCAGCAGTGACCCGGACAGAGCGAACTATGGCTACACCTTC. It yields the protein CASSDPDRANYGYTF.

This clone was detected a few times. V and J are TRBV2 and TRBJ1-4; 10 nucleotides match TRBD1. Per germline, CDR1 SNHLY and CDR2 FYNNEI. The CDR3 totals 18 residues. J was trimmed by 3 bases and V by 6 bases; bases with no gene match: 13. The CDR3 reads CASRVPGQGISANEKLFF. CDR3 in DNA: TGTGCCAGCAGAGTACCGGGACAGGGGATTTCGGCTAATGAAAAACTGTTTTTT.

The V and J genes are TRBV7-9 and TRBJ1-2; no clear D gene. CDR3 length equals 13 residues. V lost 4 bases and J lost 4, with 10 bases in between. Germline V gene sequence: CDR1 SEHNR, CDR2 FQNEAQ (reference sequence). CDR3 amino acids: CASSSPGTYGYTF. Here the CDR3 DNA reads TGTGCCAGCAGCTCCCCCGGAACCTATGGCTACACCTTC.